This is a list of T cell receptor beta chains from one sample in a study of T-cell memory formation after mild COVID-19. TCRdb re-called the 5' RACE reads with MiXCR, one entry per CDR3 protein. This table has approximately 480,000 distinct CDR3 sequences, approximately 18% appearing once. Sequenced sample: PBMCs or a T cell subset sorted from them (not recorded which). These receptors originate from an adult woman who had mild COVID-19 (a few samples of this study predate the infection). Cell type and time point are not known. The CDR3 runs from the conserved cysteine through the conserved F or W. The D gene is left open where the match is weak. Clone size, where shown, is once, few, many, or a class for clones that have expanded.

>TRBV29-1|NA|TRBJ1-2|NA
CSVEYDYGYTF
TGCAGCGTTGAATACGACTATGGCTACACCTTC
>TRBV10-3|NA|TRBJ1-5|NA
CAISDEGRLNQPQHF
TGTGCCATCAGTGACGAGGGACGGCTCAATCAGCCCCAGCATTTT
>TRBV20-1|TRBD2|TRBJ2-7|many
CSAPWGGNVGEQYF
TGCAGTGCGCCATGGGGGGGAAATGTTGGCGAGCAGTACTTC
>TRBV11-2|TRBD2|TRBJ2-1|once
CASSWGLAGAGFNEQFF
TGTGCCAGCAGCTGGGGACTAGCGGGAGCGGGTTTCAATGAGCAGTTCTTC
>TRBV7-9|TRBD1|TRBJ1-6|few
CASLQGANSPLHF
TGTGCCAGCCTCCAGGGGGCAAATTCACCCCTCCACTTT
>TRBV7-8|TRBD2|TRBJ2-1|few
CASSLAWREGSNEQFF
TGTGCCAGCAGCTTAGCGTGGCGGGAGGGTTCAAATGAGCAGTTCTTC
>TRBV12-3/TRBV12-4|NA|TRBJ1-5|NA
CASSPPFQQSPQHF
TGTGCCAGCAGCCCGCCCTTCCAACAGTCCCCCCAGCATTTT
>TRBV24-1|NA|TRBJ2-1|NA
CATSDLQSGRDEQFF
TGTGCCACCAGTGATTTGCAGAGCGGTCGCGATGAGCAGTTCTTC
>TRBV20-1|NA|TRBJ1-5|NA
CSAPPFGGDQPQHF
TGCAGTGCTCCTCCCTTCGGGGGAGATCAGCCCCAGCATTTT
>TRBV29-1|TRBD1|TRBJ2-7|few
CSHTRWDRVVTISYEQYF
TGCAGCCACACCCGGTGGGACAGGGTCGTAACAATCTCCTATGAGCAGTACTTC
>TRBV4-2|NA|TRBJ2-1|NA
CASSQDASTLSSYNEQFF
TGTGCCAGCAGCCAAGATGCCTCGACTCTTAGCTCCTACAATGAGCAGTTCTTC
>TRBV5-5|TRBD2|TRBJ2-7|NA
CASSAQAGLYEQYF
TGTGCCAGCAGCGCCCAAGCGGGGTTATACGAGCAGTACTTC
>TRBV7-3|TRBD1|TRBJ2-6|many
CASSSPGTVAGANVLTF
TGTGCCAGCAGCTCTCCCGGGACAGTGGCCGGGGCCAACGTCCTGACTTTC
>TRBV12-3/TRBV12-4|TRBD1|TRBJ1-4|few
CASSLRGQREKLFF
TGTGCCAGCAGTCTCAGGGGGCAGCGCGAAAAACTGTTTTTT
>TRBV7-9|NA|TRBJ2-3|few
CASKTRGSTDTQYF
TGTGCCAGCAAAACTCGCGGGAGCACAGATACGCAGTATTTT
>TRBV4-2|NA|TRBJ2-7|many
CASSQGNYEQYF
TGTGCCAGCAGCCAGGGAAACTACGAGCAGTACTTC
>TRBV12-3/TRBV12-4|TRBD2|TRBJ2-7|NA
CASSLGGGLATSSYEQYF
TGTGCCAGCAGTTTAGGGGGGGGACTAGCGACCAGCTCCTACGAGCAGTACTTC
>TRBV7-9|TRBD1|TRBJ1-4|few
CASSSTFRDSLSSNEKLFF
TGTGCCAGCAGCTCTACCTTCCGGGACAGCCTTTCCTCTAATGAAAAACTGTTTTTT
>TRBV18|NA|TRBJ2-2|few
CASSLMAANTGELFF
TGTGCCAGCTCACTTATGGCCGCGAACACCGGGGAGCTGTTTTTT
>TRBV20-1|NA|TRBJ1-2|few
CSASQRYGYTF
TGCAGTGCCTCCCAACGCTATGGCTACACCTTC
>TRBV5-1|TRBD1|TRBJ1-2|once
CASKPGTGEYWIYGYTF
TGCGCCAGCAAACCTGGGACAGGGGAGTACTGGATCTATGGCTACACCTTC
>TRBV7-2|TRBD1|TRBJ2-1|few
CASSLDRGRMNEQFF
TGTGCCAGCAGCTTAGACAGGGGGCGCATGAATGAGCAGTTCTTC
>TRBV5-1|TRBD1|TRBJ2-3|NA
CASSLAGVPAGGWGTDTQYF
TGCGCCAGCAGCTTGGCAGGGGTCCCGGCAGGGGGCTGGGGCACAGATACGCAGTATTTT
>TRBV30|TRBD2|TRBJ2-7|NA
CAWSVGGDSYEQYF
TGTGCCTGGAGTGTGGGAGGGGACTCCTACGAGCAGTACTTC
>TRBV14|NA|TRBJ2-3|many
CASSSSRVAVDSGTQYF
TGTGCCAGCAGCTCGTCCCGGGTCGCGGTCGACTCTGGTACGCAGTATTTT
>TRBV5-5|TRBD2|TRBJ2-1|NA
CASSLEVAGGPIEQFF
TGTGCCAGCAGCTTGGAAGTAGCGGGAGGGCCGATTGAGCAGTTCTTC
>TRBV30|NA|TRBJ2-2|few
CAWSIRELFF
TGTGCCTGGAGTATTAGGGAGCTGTTTTTT
>TRBV27|TRBD1|TRBJ1-5|few
CASQTGPNQPQHF
TGTGCCAGCCAGACAGGGCCGAATCAGCCCCAGCATTTT
>TRBV7-3|TRBD1|TRBJ2-7|NA
CASSSDRFHEQYF
TGTGCCAGCAGCTCGGACAGGTTTCACGAGCAGTACTTC
>TRBV6-4|TRBD2|TRBJ2-1|few
CASSDGGGTYNEQFF
TGTGCCAGCAGTGACGGCGGGGGGACCTACAATGAGCAGTTCTTC